The 9 T cell receptor beta chains listed next were all sequenced from one sample in a study of CD8 T cells in Susac syndrome. Random hexamers primed reverse transcription of about 0.45 to 1 ug RNA. A single record per CDR3 protein comes from TCRdb applying MiXCR to the immunoSEQ multiplex PCR reads. The repertoire holds 95,000 to 150,000 distinct CDR3 sequences, nearly 96% seen once, with more than 0.12% in the top ten. The material sequenced was CD4+ T cells from PBMCs. The receptors were gathered from a human donor with Susac syndrome.

V gene TRBV13 combines with J gene TRBJ1-5; a possible D gene is TRBD1 (6 bases). CDR1 and CDR2 (germline): PRHDT, FYEKMQ (reference sequence). This CDR3 is 13 amino acids long. V was clipped by 2 bases and J by 9 bases, with 11 bases between them. Here the CDR3 DNA reads TGTGCCAGCAGCTTAAGGGGGGCTGGGCCCCAGCATTTT. It is translated as CASSLRGAGPQHF.

The chain uses TRBV6-5 and TRBJ1-1; tentative D call: TRBD1 (5 bases). CDR1 is MNHEY and CDR2 is SVGAGI in the germline V gene. The V end was cut by 0 bases, the J end by 3 bases, with 11 bases between. CDR3 length: 15 amino acids. The CDR3 here is CASSYSNQGDTEAFF. The CDR3 nucleotides read TGTGCCAGCAGTTACTCCAATCAGGGAGACACTGAAGCTTTCTTT.

The chain joins TRBV19 to TRBJ1-1, with D unclear. Trimming left V 4 bases short and J 11 bases short, with 17 bases between. CDR1 and CDR2 from the germline V gene are LNHDA and SQIVND (reference sequence). The CDR3 runs 13 residues. CDR3 region: CASSTGAKVGAFF. The CDR3 DNA follows: TGTGCCAGTAGTACGGGAGCCAAGGTTGGGGCTTTCTTT.

This rearrangement joins TRBV7-3 to TRBJ1-5, with 9 nucleotides matching TRBD1. The CDR3 has 14 amino acids. J lost 7 bases, V lost 4 bases, and 5 bases had no gene match. CDR1 SGHTA and CDR2 FQGTGA come from the germline V gene. The CDR3 DNA follows: TGTGCCAGCAGCTCGACAGGGGGGCCGCAGCCCCAGCATTTT. This sequence encodes CASSSTGGPQPQHF.

The V call is TRBV6-5, the J call TRBJ2-7, with 8 bases that match TRBD1. V lost 5 bases and J lost 3; bases outside the gene matches: 6. This CDR3 comprises 14 residues. From germline, CDR1 is MNHEY and CDR2 SVGAGI. This CDR3 reads CASSTRDRFYEQYF. In DNA form, the CDR3 reads TGTGCCAGCAGTACACGGGACAGGTTCTACGAGCAGTACTTC.

V gene TRBV2 combines with J gene TRBJ1-2, with D uncertain. V dropped 2 bases and J dropped 6 bases, with 13 bases sitting between them. Germline V gene sequence: CDR1 SNHLY, CDR2 FYNNEI. The CDR3 runs 14 residues. For the CDR3, the DNA is TGTGCCAGCAGTGAATCTAGGGCGAAAGATGGCTACACCTTC. It yields the protein CASSESRAKDGYTF.

V and J are TRBV12-3 or TRBV12-4 and TRBJ2-7, with 9 bases that match TRBD2. This CDR3 has 15 amino acids. Germline trimming cut 6 bases from V and 4 bases from J; bases unmatched to any gene: 10. The CDR3 DNA is TGTGCCAGCAGGGCCCCCGGGACTAGCTTGTACGAGCAGTACTTC. It codes for CASRAPGTSLYEQYF.

The V and J genes are TRBV15 and TRBJ2-1; TRBD2 matches at 12 bases. This CDR3 contains 16 residues. V dropped 0 bases and J dropped 5; count of bases not matched to a gene: 2. The germline CDR1 and CDR2 sequences are LNHNV and YYDKDF (reference sequence). The CDR3 DNA reads as TGTGCCACCAGCAGAGATCGACTAGCGGGGGACAATGAGCAGTTCTTC. This codes for CATSRDRLAGDNEQFF.

The chain carries TRBV19 and TRBJ1-5, with no clear D. Germline lookup yields CDR1 LNHDA and CDR2 SQIVND (reference sequence). Between the trimmed V and J ends, which lost 2 bases and 2 bases, there was a span of 4 bases. There are 13 residues in the CDR3. The CDR3 region is CASSINRNQPQHF. The CDR3 DNA reads TGTGCCAGTAGTATAAACCGCAATCAGCCCCAGCATTTT.